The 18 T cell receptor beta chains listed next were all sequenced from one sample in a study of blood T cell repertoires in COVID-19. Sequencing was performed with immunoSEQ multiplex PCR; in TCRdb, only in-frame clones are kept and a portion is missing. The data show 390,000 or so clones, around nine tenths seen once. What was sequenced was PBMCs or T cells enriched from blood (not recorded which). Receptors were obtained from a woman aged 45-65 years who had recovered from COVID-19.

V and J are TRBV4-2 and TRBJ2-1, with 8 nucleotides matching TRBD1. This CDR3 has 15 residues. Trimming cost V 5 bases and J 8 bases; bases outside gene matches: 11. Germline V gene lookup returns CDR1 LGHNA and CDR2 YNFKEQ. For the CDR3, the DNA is TGTGCCAGCAGCTCACCCGGGACAGGTGATTATGAGCAGTTCTTC. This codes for CASSSPGTGDYEQFF.

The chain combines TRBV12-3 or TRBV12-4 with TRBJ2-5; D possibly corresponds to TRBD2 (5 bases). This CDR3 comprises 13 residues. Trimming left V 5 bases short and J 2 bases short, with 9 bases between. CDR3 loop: CASSGEWQETQYF. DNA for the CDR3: TGTGCCAGCAGTGGGGAGTGGCAAGAGACCCAGTACTTC.

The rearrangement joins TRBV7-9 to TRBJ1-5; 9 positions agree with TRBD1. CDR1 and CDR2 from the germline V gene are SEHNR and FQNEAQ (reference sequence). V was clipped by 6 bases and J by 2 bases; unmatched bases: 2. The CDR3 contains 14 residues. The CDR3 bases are TGTGCCAGCAGTCGGACAGGGGGCAATCAGCCCCAGCATTTT. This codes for CASSRTGGNQPQHF.

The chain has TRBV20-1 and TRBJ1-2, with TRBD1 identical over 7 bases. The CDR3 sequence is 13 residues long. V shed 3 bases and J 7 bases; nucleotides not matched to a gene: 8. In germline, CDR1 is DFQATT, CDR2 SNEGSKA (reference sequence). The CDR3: CSASPDRDSGYTF. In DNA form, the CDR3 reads TGCAGTGCTAGTCCTGACAGGGATTCTGGCTACACCTTC.

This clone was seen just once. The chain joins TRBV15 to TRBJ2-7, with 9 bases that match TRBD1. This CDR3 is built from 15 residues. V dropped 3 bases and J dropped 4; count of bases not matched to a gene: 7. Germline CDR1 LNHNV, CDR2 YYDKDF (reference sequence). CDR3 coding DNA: TGTGCCACCAGCAGCCCGGGACAGGGTAAATACGAGCAGTACTTC. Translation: CATSSPGQGKYEQYF.

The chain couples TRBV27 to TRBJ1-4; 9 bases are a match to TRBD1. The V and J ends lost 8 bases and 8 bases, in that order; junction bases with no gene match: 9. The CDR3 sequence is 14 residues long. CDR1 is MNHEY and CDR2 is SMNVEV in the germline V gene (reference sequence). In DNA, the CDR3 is TGTGCCAGCCGGAGGACAGGGGTAGTAGAAAAACTGTTTTTT. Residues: CASRRTGVVEKLFF.

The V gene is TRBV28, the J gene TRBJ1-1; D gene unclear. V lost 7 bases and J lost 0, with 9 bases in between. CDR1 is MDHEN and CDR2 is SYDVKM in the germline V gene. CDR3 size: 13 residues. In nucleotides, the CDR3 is TGTGCCAGCAAAACTCAACTGAACACTGAAGCTTTCTTT. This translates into CASKTQLNTEAFF.

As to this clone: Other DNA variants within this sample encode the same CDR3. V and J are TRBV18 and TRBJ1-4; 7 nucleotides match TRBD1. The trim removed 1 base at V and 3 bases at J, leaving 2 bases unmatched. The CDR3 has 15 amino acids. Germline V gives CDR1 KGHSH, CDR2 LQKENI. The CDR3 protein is CASSPRQGPNEKLFF. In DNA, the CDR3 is TGTGCCAGCTCACCACGACAGGGCCCTAATGAAAAACTGTTTTTT.

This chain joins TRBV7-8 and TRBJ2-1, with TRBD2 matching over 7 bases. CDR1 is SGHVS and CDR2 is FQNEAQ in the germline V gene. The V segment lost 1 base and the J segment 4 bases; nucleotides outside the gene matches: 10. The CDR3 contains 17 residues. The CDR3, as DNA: TGTGCCAGCAGCTTAGTTTCTCTTGGACTAGGGTACAATGAGCAGTTCTTC. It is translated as CASSLVSLGLGYNEQFF.

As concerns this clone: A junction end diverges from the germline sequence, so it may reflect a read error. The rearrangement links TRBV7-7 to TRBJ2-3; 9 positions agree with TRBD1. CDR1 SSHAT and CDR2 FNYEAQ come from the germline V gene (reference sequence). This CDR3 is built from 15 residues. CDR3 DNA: TGTGCTAGCAGCCAACAGGGGGCACCCCCAGATACGCAGTATTTT. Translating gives CASSQQGAPPDTQYF.

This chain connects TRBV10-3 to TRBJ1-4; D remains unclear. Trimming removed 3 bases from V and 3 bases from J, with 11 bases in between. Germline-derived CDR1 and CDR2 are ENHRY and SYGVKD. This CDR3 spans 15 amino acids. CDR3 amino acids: CAISDLGTANEKLFF. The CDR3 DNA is TGTGCCATCAGTGATCTCGGTACGGCTAATGAAAAACTGTTTTTT.

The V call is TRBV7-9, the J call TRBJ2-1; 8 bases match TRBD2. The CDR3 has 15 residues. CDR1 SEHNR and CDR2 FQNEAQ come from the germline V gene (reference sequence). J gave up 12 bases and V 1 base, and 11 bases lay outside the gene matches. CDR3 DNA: TGTGCCAGCAGCTTAGTTGCGGGGGGTAAAGGTCGGCAGTTCTTC. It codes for CASSLVAGGKGRQFF.

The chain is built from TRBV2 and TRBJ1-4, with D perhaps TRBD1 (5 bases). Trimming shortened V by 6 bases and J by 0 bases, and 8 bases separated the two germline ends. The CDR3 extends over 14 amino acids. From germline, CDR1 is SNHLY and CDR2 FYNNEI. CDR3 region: CASRDSATNEKLFF. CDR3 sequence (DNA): TGTGCCAGCAGAGACAGTGCAACTAATGAAAAACTGTTTTTT.

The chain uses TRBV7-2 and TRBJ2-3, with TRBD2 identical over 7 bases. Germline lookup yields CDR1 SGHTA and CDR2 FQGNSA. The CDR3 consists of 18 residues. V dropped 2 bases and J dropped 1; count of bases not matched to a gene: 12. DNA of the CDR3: TGTGCCAGCAGCTTATACAGCGGGGCGACTGTGGGCACAGATACGCAGTATTTT. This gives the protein CASSLYSGATVGTDTQYF.

The CDR3 sequence: CATDSRGGVRRKETQYF. In DNA, the CDR3 is TGTGCCACAGACTCCCGCGGAGGAGTTCGACGGAAGGAGACCCAGTACTTC. The rearrangement uses TRBV6-8 and TRBJ2-5; weak D call: TRBD2 (5 bases). This CDR3 region has 17 residues. Germline CDR1 reads MNHGY; CDR2 reads SAAAGT. The ends were cut back, 10 bases at V and 5 bases at J, with 29 bases in the middle.

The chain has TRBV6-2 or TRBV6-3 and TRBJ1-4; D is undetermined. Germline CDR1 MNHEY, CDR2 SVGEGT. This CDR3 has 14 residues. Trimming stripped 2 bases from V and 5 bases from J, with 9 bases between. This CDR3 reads CASSYGPSNEKLFF. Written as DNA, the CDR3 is TGTGCCAGCAGTTACGGGCCGAGCAATGAAAAACTGTTTTTT.

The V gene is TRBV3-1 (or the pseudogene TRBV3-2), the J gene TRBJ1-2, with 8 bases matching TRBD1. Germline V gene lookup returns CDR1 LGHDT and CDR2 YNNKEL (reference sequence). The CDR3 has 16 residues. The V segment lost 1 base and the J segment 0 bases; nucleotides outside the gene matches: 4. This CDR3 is CASSQVTGGANYGYTF. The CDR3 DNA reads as TGTGCCAGCAGCCAAGTAACAGGGGGAGCTAACTATGGCTACACCTTC.

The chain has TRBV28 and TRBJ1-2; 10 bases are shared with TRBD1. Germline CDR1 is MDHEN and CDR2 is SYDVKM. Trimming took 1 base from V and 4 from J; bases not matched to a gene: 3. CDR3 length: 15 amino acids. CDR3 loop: CASSLLTGGLYGYTF. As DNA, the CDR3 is TGTGCCAGCAGTTTATTGACAGGGGGCCTCTATGGCTACACCTTC.